Shown below are 12 T cell receptor beta chains from a single sample sequenced in a study of T cells in Graves' hyperthyroidism and ophthalmopathy. What was amplified from RNA transcripts were TCR beta CDR3 regions. RT-PCR in the first round (using the HTBI primer set) targeted the TCR CDR3. TCRdb re-called the multiplex PCR reads through MiXCR, storing one row per CDR3 protein. Of about 380,000 distinct CDR3 sequences listed, approximately 13% are singletons. The sample consisted of blood. The receptors originated from a man aged 30 to 39 with Graves' hyperthyroidism that later progressed to Graves' ophthalmopathy.

V usage is TRBV6-5 and J usage is TRBJ2-2; 12 bases line up with TRBD2. Germline values: CDR1 MNHEY, CDR2 SVGAGI. V lost 2 bases, J lost 3 bases, and 7 bases stayed unmatched. The CDR3 runs 18 residues. The CDR3 DNA reads TGTGCCAGCAGTTACGCTAGCGGGGGGGCCGGGGACACCGGGGAGCTGTTTTTT. Amino acids: CASSYASGGAGDTGELFF.

This clonotype was counted a few times. The gene calls are TRBV6-2 or TRBV6-3 and TRBJ2-1; 8 bases fit TRBD2. This CDR3 has 15 residues. CDR1 and CDR2 from the germline V gene are MNHEY and SVGEGT. V gave up 6 bases and J gave up 3 bases; unmatched junction bases: 7. In DNA, the CDR3 is TGTGCCAGCAGGACCGGGGGGGGGGGCTACAATGAGCAGTTCTTC. Its protein is CASRTGGGGYNEQFF.

This clonotype was found a few times. This rearrangement joins TRBV24-1 to TRBJ2-3; D gene unclear. Trimming took off 1 base at V and 4 bases at J, with 5 bases between the two ends. Looked up from germline, CDR1 is KGHDR and CDR2 is SFDVKD. This CDR3 has 13 amino acids. CDR3 amino acids: CATSDFYADTQYF. Written as DNA, the CDR3 is TGTGCCACCAGTGATTTTTATGCAGATACGCAGTATTTT.

This clonotype was seen at least ten times. The chain uses TRBV20-1 and TRBJ1-4, with D possibly matching TRBD1 (6 bases). Between the trimmed V and J ends, which lost 4 bases and 2 bases, there was a span of 20 bases. Germline V gives CDR1 DFQATT, CDR2 SNEGSKA (reference sequence). This CDR3 is 17 amino acids long. CDR3 sequence: CSATRSRGGRTNEKLFF. As DNA, the CDR3 is TGCAGTGCTACCCGTTCTCGTGGGGGCAGGACTAATGAAAAACTGTTTTTT.

The chain is built from TRBV5-4 and TRBJ2-1; 16 bases line up with TRBD2. The CDR3 is made up of 17 amino acids. Trimming removed 4 bases from V and 2 bases from J; junction bases left unmatched: 3. In germline, CDR1 is SGHNT, CDR2 YYREEE (reference sequence). CDR3 bases: TGTGCCAGCAGCCGGGGACTAGCGGGAGGGGCCTACAATGAGCAGTTCTTC. The encoded protein is CASSRGLAGGAYNEQFF.

Points on this clonotype: Being one base from a much bigger clone, this may be a read error. The chain links TRBV18 to TRBJ2-7, with D tentatively TRBD2 (7 bases). Germline loops: CDR1 KGHSH, CDR2 LQKENI. Between the trimmed V and J ends, which lost 4 bases and 5 bases, there was a span of 9 bases. This CDR3 has 12 residues. This chain's CDR3 is CASSQGGDEQYF. The CDR3 DNA sequence: TGTGCCAGCTCACAGGGGGGGGACGAGCAGTACTTC.

This clonotype came up many times. V and J are TRBV2 and TRBJ1-2, with D possibly matching TRBD1 (6 bases). The CDR3 is 15 residues long. The germline gives CDR1 SNHLY, CDR2 FYNNEI. The V end was cut by 1 base, the J end by 2 bases, with 11 bases between. CDR3 bases: TGTGCCAGCAGTGAAGTGGGGGGCGTGAACTATGGCTACACCTTC. This sequence encodes CASSEVGGVNYGYTF.

The chain recombines TRBV6-1 with TRBJ2-5; 8 bases are shared with TRBD2. The germline V gene has CDR1 MNHNS and CDR2 SASEGT. Trimming removed 0 bases from V and 0 bases from J; junction bases left unmatched: 3. This CDR3 is 16 amino acids long. The DNA of the CDR3 is TGTGCCAGCAGTGAAGCCGCTAGCGGGTACCAAGAGACCCAGTACTTC. It codes for CASSEAASGYQETQYF.

The sample holds many counts of this clonotype. The CDR3 nucleotides read TGTGCCAGCAGCTTAAATGGTGGGGAGACCCTTTTGAACACTGAAGCTTTCTTT. Translating it yields CASSLNGGETLLNTEAFF. The V call is TRBV7-3, the J call TRBJ1-1; D is uncertain. The CDR3 totals 18 residues. CDR1 and CDR2 (germline): SGHTA, FQGTGA. Between the trimmed V and J ends, which lost 1 base and 0 bases, there was a span of 18 bases.

This clonotype turned up a few times. The CDR3 spells CASSLETGAAGNTIYF. CDR3 nucleotides: TGTGCCAGCAGCTTAGAAACCGGGGCCGCCGGAAACACCATATATTTT. The chain couples TRBV7-9 to TRBJ1-3; D is perhaps TRBD1 (5 bases). The CDR3 covers 16 residues. V was trimmed by 1 base and J by 4 bases, leaving 14 bases between them. Germline lookup yields CDR1 SEHNR and CDR2 FQNEAQ (reference sequence).

The V and J genes are TRBV5-1 and TRBJ2-1; 10 bases line up with TRBD2. The CDR3 has 16 amino acids. Per germline, CDR1 SGHRS and CDR2 YFSETQ. With 0 bases clipped from V and 6 bases from J, the junction kept 6 bases outside the gene matches. The CDR3, as DNA: TGCGCCAGCAGCTTGGCTAGCGGGGGCCGAGGCAATGAGCAGTTCTTC. Protein product: CASSLASGGRGNEQFF.

This clonotype has a count of ten or more. The J gene is TRBJ1-2, the V gene TRBV6-1; tentatively, D is TRBD1 (6 bases). The germline gives CDR1 MNHNS, CDR2 SASEGT. The CDR3 is made up of 15 amino acids. Trimming pared 1 base from V and 4 bases from J, leaving 13 bases between. The CDR3 loop reads CASSEVGGAVYGYTF. CDR3 in DNA: TGTGCCAGCAGTGAAGTCGGGGGGGCAGTCTATGGCTACACCTTC.